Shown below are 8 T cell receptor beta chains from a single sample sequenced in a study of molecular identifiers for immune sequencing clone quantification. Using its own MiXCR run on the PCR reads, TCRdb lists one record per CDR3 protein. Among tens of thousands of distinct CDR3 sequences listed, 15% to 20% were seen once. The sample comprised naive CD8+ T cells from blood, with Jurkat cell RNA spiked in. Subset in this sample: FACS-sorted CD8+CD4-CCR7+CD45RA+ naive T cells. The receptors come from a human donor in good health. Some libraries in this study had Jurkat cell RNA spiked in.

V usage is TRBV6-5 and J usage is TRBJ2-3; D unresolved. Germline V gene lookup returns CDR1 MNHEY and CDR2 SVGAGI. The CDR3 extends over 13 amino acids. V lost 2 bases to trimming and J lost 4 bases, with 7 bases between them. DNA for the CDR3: TGTGCCAGCAGTTACATCCACGCAGATACGCAGTATTTT. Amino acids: CASSYIHADTQYF.

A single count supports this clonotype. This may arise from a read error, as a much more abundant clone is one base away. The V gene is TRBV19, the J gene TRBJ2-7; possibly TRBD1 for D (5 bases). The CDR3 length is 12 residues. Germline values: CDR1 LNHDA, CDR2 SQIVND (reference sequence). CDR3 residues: CVSSMGQSEQYF. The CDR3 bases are TGTGTCAGTAGTATGGGGCAATCCGAGCAGTACTTC.

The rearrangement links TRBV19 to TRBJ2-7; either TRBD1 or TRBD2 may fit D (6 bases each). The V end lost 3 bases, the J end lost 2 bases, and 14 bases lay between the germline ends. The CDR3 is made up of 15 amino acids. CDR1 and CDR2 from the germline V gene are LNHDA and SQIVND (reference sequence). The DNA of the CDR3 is TGTGCCAGTAGTATCTCGGGGGCCGGGCCCTACGAGCAGTACTTC. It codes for CASSISGAGPYEQYF.

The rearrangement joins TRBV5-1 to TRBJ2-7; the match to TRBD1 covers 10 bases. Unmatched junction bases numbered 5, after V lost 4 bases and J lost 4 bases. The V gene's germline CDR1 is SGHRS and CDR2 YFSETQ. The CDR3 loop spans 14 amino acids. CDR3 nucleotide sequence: TGCGCCAGCAGCCCGGGACAGGGGATATACGAGCAGTACTTC. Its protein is CASSPGQGIYEQYF.

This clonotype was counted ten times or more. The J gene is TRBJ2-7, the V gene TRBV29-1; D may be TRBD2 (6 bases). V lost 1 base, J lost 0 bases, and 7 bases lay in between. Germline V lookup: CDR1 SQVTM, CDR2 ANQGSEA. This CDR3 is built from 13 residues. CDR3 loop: CSVEGGDSYEQYF. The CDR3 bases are TGCAGCGTTGAAGGCGGGGACTCCTACGAGCAGTACTTC.

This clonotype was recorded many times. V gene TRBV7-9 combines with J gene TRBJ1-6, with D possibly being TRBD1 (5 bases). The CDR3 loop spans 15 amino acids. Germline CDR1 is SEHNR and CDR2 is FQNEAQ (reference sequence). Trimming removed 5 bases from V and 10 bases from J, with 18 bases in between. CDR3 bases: TGTGCCAGCAGCGGAGGGACGAGGGACGAGTCACCCCTCCACTTT. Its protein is CASSGGTRDESPLHF. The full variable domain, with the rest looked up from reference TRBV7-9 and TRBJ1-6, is DTGVSQNPRHKITKRGQNVTFRCDPISEHNRLYWYRQTLGQGPEFLTYFQNEAQLEKSRLLSDRFSAERPKGSFSTLEIQRTEQGDSAMYLCASSGGTRDESPLHFGNGTRLTVT.

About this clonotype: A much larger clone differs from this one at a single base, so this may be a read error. The DNA of the CDR3 is TGCGCCAGCAGTCCTGGACTAGTACCTGAGCAGTCCTTC. It encodes CASSPGLVPEQSF. The chain links TRBV4-1 to TRBJ2-1; 7 bases match TRBD2. Germline lookup yields CDR1 MGHRA and CDR2 YSYEKL. This CDR3 region has 13 residues.

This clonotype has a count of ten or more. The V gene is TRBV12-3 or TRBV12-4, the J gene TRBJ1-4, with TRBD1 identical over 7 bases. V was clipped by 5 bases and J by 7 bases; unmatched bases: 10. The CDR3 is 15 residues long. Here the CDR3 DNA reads TGTGCCAGCAGTCAGCACACAGGGGCGGGTGAAAAACTGTTTTTT. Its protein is CASSQHTGAGEKLFF.